The 11 T cell receptor beta chains in this list originate from one sample, sequenced in a study of shared clonotypes between healthy human individuals. Libraries were prepared by immunoSEQ multiplex PCR; TCRdb keeps only in-frame clonotypes and omits some of them. The repertoire has a few hundred thousand clones, about 69% of them found once; the top ten carry approximately 10%. The specimen sequenced was memory CD4+ T cells sorted from blood. Specified subset: CD45RA-negative fraction. The receptor source for this set is a man under 40 in good health.

This rearrangement joins TRBV29-1 to TRBJ1-3; D uncertain. The CDR3 is 13 amino acids. Germline V gene data show CDR1 as SQVTM and CDR2 as ANQGSEA. Trimming took off 3 bases at V and 3 bases at J, with 9 bases between the two ends. The CDR3 loop is CSVDDGGGNTIYF. The CDR3 DNA follows: TGCAGCGTTGATGATGGTGGTGGAAACACCATATATTTT.

This clone was seen a single time. The genes are TRBV6-5 and TRBJ2-7, with D tentatively TRBD1 or TRBD2 (5 bases each). The CDR3 extends over 14 amino acids. The V gene lost 6 bases and the J gene lost 2 bases, with 14 bases spanning the gap. Germline V CDR1 and CDR2: MNHEY, SVGAGI. The CDR3 region has the DNA TGTGCCAGCAGCCACCGGGACGGGCCCTACGAGCAGTACTTC. Translation: CASSHRDGPYEQYF.

The chain is built from TRBV11-2 and TRBJ2-7, with TRBD2 identical over 8 bases. The germline V gene has CDR1 SGHAT and CDR2 FQNNGV. V lost 4 bases to trimming and J lost 3 bases; unmatched junction nucleotides: 11. The CDR3 consists of 16 residues. The CDR3 is CASSSRGGTLGYEQYF. The CDR3 DNA sequence: TGTGCCAGCAGCTCCCGGGGGGGGACACTTGGCTACGAGCAGTACTTC.

J is TRBJ2-7 and V is TRBV29-1; 7 bases are shared with TRBD1. The CDR3 covers 11 residues. Unmatched junction bases numbered 6, after V lost 6 bases and J lost 7 bases. Germline V CDR1 and CDR2: SQVTM, ANQGSEA. The CDR3, as DNA: TGCAGCGTAGCGACAGGGCAAGAGCAGTACTTC. The encoded protein is CSVATGQEQYF.

The chain links TRBV7-9 to TRBJ2-3; maybe TRBD2 (6 bases). The CDR3 is made up of 13 amino acids. The V gene lost 1 base and the J gene lost 15 bases, with 17 bases spanning the gap. Germline V lookup: CDR1 SEHNR, CDR2 FQNEAQ (reference sequence). The CDR3 nucleotides are TGTGCCAGCAGCTTAGATAGCACTAGCACGCCATATTTT. Residues: CASSLDSTSTPYF.

V gene TRBV5-6 combines with J gene TRBJ2-4, with D perhaps being TRBD1 or TRBD2 (6 bases each). Trimming took off 2 bases at V and 6 bases at J, with 18 bases between the two ends. This CDR3 spans 16 amino acids. Germline V gene lookup returns CDR1 SGHDT and CDR2 YYEEEE. Written as DNA, the CDR3 is TGTGCCAGCAGCTTCGGAGGGGGACGGCAACTAAACATTCAGTACTTC. Translation: CASSFGGGRQLNIQYF.

The chain employs TRBV7-2 and TRBJ2-2; D not resolved. Germline assignment: CDR1 SGHTA and CDR2 FQGNSA. Between the trimmed V and J ends, which lost 6 bases and 7 bases, there was a span of 15 bases. The CDR3 runs 14 residues. The CDR3 spells CASSLLVHGGELFF. As DNA, the CDR3 is TGTGCCAGCAGTTTACTGGTCCACGGCGGGGAGCTGTTTTTT.

The V and J genes are TRBV10-3 and TRBJ2-1, with a tentative D call TRBD1 (6 bases). This CDR3 contains 15 residues. V dropped 8 bases and J dropped 4 bases, with 18 bases sitting between them. Per germline, CDR1 ENHRY and CDR2 SYGVKD. The CDR3 protein is CAIRPRGAMYNEQFF. DNA of the CDR3: TGTGCCATCCGACCCAGGGGCGCTATGTACAATGAGCAGTTCTTC.

The chain employs TRBV2 and TRBJ1-5; D is ambiguous. The CDR3 is 13 amino acids. The V end was cut by 1 base, the J end by 6 bases, with 7 bases between. In germline, CDR1 is SNHLY, CDR2 FYNNEI. CDR3 protein: CASSEDSRQPQHF. The DNA of the CDR3 is TGTGCCAGCAGTGAAGACAGTCGTCAGCCCCAGCATTTT.

This chain uses TRBV18 with TRBJ1-2; possibly TRBD1 for D (6 bases). V lost 4 bases to trimming and J lost 4 bases, with 13 bases between them. Germline assignment: CDR1 KGHSH and CDR2 LQKENI. The CDR3 is 14 amino acids. CDR3 region: CASSLSGTTYGYTF. CDR3 coding DNA: TGTGCCAGCTCACTTTCCGGGACAACCTATGGCTACACCTTC.

This clone was found once. This rearrangement joins TRBV11-2 to TRBJ2-6, with D perhaps TRBD2 (5 bases). CDR1 and CDR2 (germline): SGHAT, FQNNGV. CDR3 length: 17 residues. Trimming took off 2 bases at V and 0 bases at J, with 11 bases between the two ends. For the CDR3, the DNA is TGTGCCAGCAGCTTATCTTCCGCGGGCTCTGGGGCCAACGTCCTGACTTTC. Translating gives CASSLSSAGSGANVLTF.